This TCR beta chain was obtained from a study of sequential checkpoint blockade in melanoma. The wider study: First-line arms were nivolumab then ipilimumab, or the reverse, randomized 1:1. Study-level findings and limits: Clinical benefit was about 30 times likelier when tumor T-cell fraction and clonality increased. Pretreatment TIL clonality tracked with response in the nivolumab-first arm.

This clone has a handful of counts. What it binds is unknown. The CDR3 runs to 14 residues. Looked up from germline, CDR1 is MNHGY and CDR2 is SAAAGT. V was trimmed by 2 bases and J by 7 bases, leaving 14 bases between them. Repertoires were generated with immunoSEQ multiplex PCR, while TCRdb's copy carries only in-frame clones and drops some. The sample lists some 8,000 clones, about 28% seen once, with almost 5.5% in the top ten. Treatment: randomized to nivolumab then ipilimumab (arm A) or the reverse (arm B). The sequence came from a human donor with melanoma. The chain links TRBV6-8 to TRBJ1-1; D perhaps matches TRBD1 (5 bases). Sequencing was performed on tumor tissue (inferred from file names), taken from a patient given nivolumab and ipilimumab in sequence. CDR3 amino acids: CASSYVRVGGEAFF. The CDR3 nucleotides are TGTGCCAGCAGTTACGTCAGGGTGGGGGGTGAAGCTTTCTTT.